In its sample, the clone carrying this TCR beta chain was seen many times. The data are from a study of T cells in Graves' hyperthyroidism and ophthalmopathy. This sample holds PBMCs from 9.5 to 10 ml fresh peripheral blood. TCR beta CDR3 regions were amplified from RNA. First-round RT-PCR with HTBI primers amplified the TCR CDR3 region. Each CDR3 protein is one row after TCRdb ran MiXCR on the multiplex PCR reads. The sample gives hundreds of thousands of distinct CDR3 sequences, 15% to 18% of which show up once; 13% to 15% is in the top ten. The sample was blood. This clonotype was sampled from a woman aged 18-29 years with Graves' hyperthyroidism.

CDR3 loop: CASSITSGQLNTEAFF. The CDR3 bases are TGTGCCAGTAGTATTACCTCTGGACAGTTGAACACTGAAGCTTTCTTT. The chain couples TRBV19 to TRBJ1-1; TRBD1 might be the D (6 bases). Trimming cost V 3 bases and J 0 bases, with 14 bases left between them. This CDR3 contains 16 residues. Germline loops: CDR1 LNHDA, CDR2 SQIVND (reference sequence). Full variable domain (rest looked up from reference TRBV19 and TRBJ1-1): DGGITQSPKYLFRKEGQNVTLSCEQNLNHDAMYWYRQDPGQGLRLIYYSQIVNDFQKGDIAEGYSVSREKKESFPLTVTSAQKNPTAFYLCASSITSGQLNTEAFFGQGTRLTVV.